One T cell receptor (beta chain) is described in this entry. Study processing details: The authors estimated nucleated cell counts from reference gene primer amplification. Profiled with immunoSEQ multiplex PCR; TCRdb holds only in-frame clones, not every one. That table supplies the V and J calls and clone size; D and trimming were determined from the DNA. In the table there are about 170,000 clones, 79% of which are singletons. The data originate from a study of blood T cell repertoires in COVID-19. On the study more broadly: Cohort 3 donors were reported recovered after two negative PCRs, clearance, or symptom resolution. From T cells, B-cell-depleted T cells, or PBMCs came the material, which was cDNA or gDNA.

The sample taken for sequencing was PBMCs or T cells enriched from blood (not recorded which). The clonotype was recovered from a woman aged 65 to 85 in a cohort exposed to, infected with or recovered from COVID-19 (not recorded which).

The chain's CDR3 is CASRLGIGELFF. CDR3 DNA sequence: TGTGCCAGCAGACTAGGGATCGGGGAGCTGTTTTTT. The chain combines TRBV12-3 or TRBV12-4 with TRBJ2-2, with D tentatively TRBD2 (5 bases). V lost 6 bases to trimming and J lost 7 bases, with 9 bases between them. The CDR3 sequence is 12 residues long.